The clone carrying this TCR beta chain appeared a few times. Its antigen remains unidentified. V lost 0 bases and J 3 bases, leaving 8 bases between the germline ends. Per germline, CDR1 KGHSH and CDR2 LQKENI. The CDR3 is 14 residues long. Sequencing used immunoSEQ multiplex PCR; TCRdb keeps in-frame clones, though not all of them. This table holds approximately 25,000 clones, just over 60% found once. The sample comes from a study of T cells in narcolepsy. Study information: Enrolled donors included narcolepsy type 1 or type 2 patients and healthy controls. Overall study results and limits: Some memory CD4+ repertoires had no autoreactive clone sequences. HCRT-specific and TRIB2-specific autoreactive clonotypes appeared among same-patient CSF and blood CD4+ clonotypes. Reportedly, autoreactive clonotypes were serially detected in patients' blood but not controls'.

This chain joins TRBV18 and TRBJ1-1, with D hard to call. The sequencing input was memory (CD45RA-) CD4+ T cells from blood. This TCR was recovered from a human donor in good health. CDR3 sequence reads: CASSPPSRHTEAFF. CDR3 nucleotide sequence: TGTGCCAGCTCACCACCGTCCAGGCACACTGAAGCTTTCTTT.